A selection of T cell receptor beta chains follows, all from one sample in a study of spatial heterogeneity in lung cancer. TCRdb recomputed calls from the 5' RACE reads with MiXCR, one row per CDR3 protein. The table includes some 110,000 distinct CDR3 sequences, roughly an eighth detected once. Here the sequenced sample was PBMCs, taken at follow-up. These receptors were collected from a male donor with early-stage non-small cell lung cancer. CDR3s include the opening cysteine and the closing phenylalanine or tryptophan. A D gene is named only where the DNA matches it firmly. Not all rows give a size; the values are once, few, many and, for expanded clones, a class.

j_call	d_call	v_call	clone_size	cdr3_aa	cdr3_nt
TRBJ1-1	-	TRBV5-1	-	CASSKAGEWTEAFF	TGCGCCAGCAGCAAAGCAGGGGAGTGGACTGAAGCTTTCTTT
TRBJ2-7	TRBD1	TRBV5-1	few	CASSWGQGTSYEQYF	TGCGCCAGCAGCTGGGGACAGGGGACCTCCTACGAGCAGTACTTC
TRBJ1-2	TRBD1	TRBV28	-	CASRSGTGRPYGYTF	TGTGCCAGCAGATCCGGGACAGGGAGACCCTATGGCTACACCTTC
TRBJ2-7	TRBD1	TRBV6-5	-	CASTGQGARRYEQYF	TGTGCCAGCACCGGACAGGGGGCTCGAAGGTACGAGCAGTACTTC
TRBJ1-6	-	TRBV18	many	CASSPPSGNNSPLHF	TGTGCCAGCTCACCACCATCCGGGAATAATTCACCCCTCCACTTT
TRBJ1-6	-	TRBV7-9	-	CASSLFASRGRSPLHF	TGTGCCAGCAGCTTATTCGCTTCCAGGGGCAGGTCACCCCTCCACTTT
TRBJ2-6	TRBD1	TRBV28	few	CASSRTGGMAGANVLTF	TGTGCCAGCAGTCGGACAGGGGGCATGGCTGGGGCCAACGTCCTGACTTTC
TRBJ1-2	-	TRBV2	many	CASSDGDNYGYTF	TGTGCCAGCAGTGACGGTGATAACTATGGCTACACCTTC
TRBJ1-2	-	TRBV7-2	few	CASSLRVSENYGYTF	TGTGCCAGCAGCCTTAGGGTATCGGAGAACTATGGCTACACCTTC
TRBJ1-1	-	TRBV12-3/TRBV12-4	many	CASNKRRGKNTEAFF	TGTGCCAGCAACAAACGGCGGGGGAAGAACACTGAAGCTTTCTTT
TRBJ2-1	-	TRBV30	few	CAWSRGAGYNEQFF	TGTGCCTGGAGTAGGGGGGCCGGGTACAATGAGCAGTTCTTC
TRBJ1-2	-	TRBV6-5	few	CATLGAYGYTF	TGTGCCACCCTTGGCGCCTATGGCTACACCTTC
TRBJ2-1	-	TRBV11-1	few	CASTDDGGNNEQFF	TGTGCCAGCACCGATGACGGAGGTAACAATGAGCAGTTCTTC
TRBJ2-5	TRBD1	TRBV5-4	few	CASSIPGTGTGETQYF	TGTGCCAGCAGTATTCCCGGGACAGGGACGGGAGAGACCCAGTACTTC
TRBJ2-5	TRBD1	TRBV6-5	-	CASSYRGPQETQYF	TGTGCCAGCAGTTACAGGGGGCCCCAAGAGACCCAGTACTTC
TRBJ1-1	-	TRBV29-1	many	CSVRVDRAAFF	TGCAGCGTTAGGGTTGACAGAGCAGCTTTCTTT
TRBJ2-7	TRBD2	TRBV10-2	many	CASRAGGPYEQYF	TGCGCCAGCAGAGCGGGGGGGCCCTACGAGCAGTACTTC
TRBJ2-7	TRBD1	TRBV5-1	few	CASSPRQDRGGEQYF	TGCGCCAGCAGCCCCCGCCAGGACAGGGGCGGCGAGCAGTACTTC
TRBJ2-1	TRBD1	TRBV28	many	CASEGQSSYNEQFF	TGTGCCAGCGAGGGACAGAGCTCCTACAATGAGCAGTTCTTC
TRBJ2-7	TRBD2	TRBV9	-	CASSGAGLAGEQYF	TGTGCCAGCAGCGGTGCGGGACTAGCGGGCGAGCAGTACTTC
TRBJ2-5	TRBD2	TRBV11-2	-	CASSLGLAGFQETQYF	TGTGCCAGCAGCTTAGGACTAGCGGGGTTTCAAGAGACCCAGTACTTC
TRBJ2-2	TRBD1	TRBV2	-	CASTWDRAGELFF	TGTGCCAGCACCTGGGACAGGGCCGGGGAGCTGTTTTTT
TRBJ1-2	TRBD1	TRBV10-1	few	CASSPGQERGYTF	TGCGCCAGCAGTCCCGGACAGGAGCGCGGCTACACCTTC
TRBJ1-1	-	TRBV3-1	few	CASTTVGNEAFF	TGTGCCAGCACGACAGTAGGAAATGAAGCTTTCTTT
TRBJ1-1	-	TRBV11-3	few	CASSPETAEGTEAFF	TGTGCCAGCAGCCCCGAGACCGCCGAAGGCACTGAAGCTTTCTTT
TRBJ2-3	-	TRBV5-1	few	CASSSGRGALTDTQYF	TGCGCCAGCAGCTCCGGACGAGGGGCCCTCACAGATACGCAGTATTTT
TRBJ1-6	-	TRBV12-3/TRBV12-4	few	CASSLGLLGGSPLHF	TGTGCCAGCAGCCTGGGGCTTCTCGGAGGTTCACCCCTCCACTTT
TRBJ2-7	TRBD1	TRBV28	-	CASSDRAVPYEQYF	TGTGCCAGCTCTGACAGGGCCGTACCCTACGAGCAGTACTTC
TRBJ2-2	-	TRBV12-3/TRBV12-4	few	CASSFGSGKTGELFF	TGTGCCAGCAGTTTTGGGTCGGGAAAGACCGGGGAGCTGTTTTTT
TRBJ2-3	-	TRBV7-3	many	CASSVAGTRPSSTDTQYF	TGTGCCAGCAGCGTAGCCGGGACCCGACCTTCTAGCACAGATACGCAGTATTTT
TRBJ1-1	-	TRBV18	few	CASSRSGGNTEAFF	TGTGCCAGCTCACGGAGTGGCGGGAACACTGAAGCTTTCTTT
TRBJ2-7	-	TRBV28	few	CASRTRTVAYEQYF	TGTGCCAGCAGAACCCGGACTGTAGCCTACGAGCAGTACTTC
TRBJ2-7	-	TRBV20-1	many	CSARHPITSEQYF	TGCAGTGCTAGACACCCAATTACTAGCGAGCAGTACTTC
TRBJ1-6	-	TRBV5-4	-	CASSPDLQDYSPLHF	TGTGCCAGCAGCCCCGACCTACAGGATTATTCACCCCTCCACTTT
TRBJ1-3	TRBD1	TRBV12-3/TRBV12-4	-	CASILQGSGNTIYF	TGTGCCAGCATTCTACAGGGGTCTGGAAACACCATATATTTT
TRBJ2-3	-	TRBV20-1	few	CSARGPGTWGADTQYF	TGCAGTGCTAGAGGACCCGGGACTTGGGGCGCAGATACGCAGTATTTT
TRBJ1-6	TRBD1	TRBV5-4	many	CASSSRTGTFYNSPLHF	TGTGCCAGCAGCTCCAGGACAGGGACCTTCTATAATTCACCCCTCCACTTT
TRBJ2-5	TRBD2	TRBV11-2	many	CASSPGLASQTQYF	TGTGCCAGCAGCCCGGGACTAGCCTCACAGACCCAGTACTTC
TRBJ2-7	TRBD2	TRBV3-1	-	CASSQDSGGAREQYF	TGTGCCAGCAGCCAAGATTCCGGGGGGGCCCGGGAGCAGTACTTC
TRBJ2-7	TRBD1	TRBV4-2	many	CASSQGAQGSYEQYF	TGTGCCAGCAGCCAAGGTGCACAGGGGTCCTACGAGCAGTACTTC
TRBJ1-2	-	TRBV7-8	-	CASSPSKAGYGYTF	TGTGCCAGCAGCCCGAGTAAAGCGGGCTATGGCTACACCTTC
TRBJ1-4	-	TRBV4-1	-	CASSAPTGNEKLFF	TGCGCCAGCAGCGCCCCAACAGGGAATGAAAAACTGTTTTTT
TRBJ2-7	-	TRBV7-9	-	CASSPGTSYEQYF	TGTGCCAGCAGCCCCGGTACTTCCTACGAGCAGTACTTC